What follows are 30 T cell receptor beta chains derived from one specimen sequenced in a study of identical twins. TCRdb ran MiXCR on the 5' RACE reads and lists one entry per CDR3 protein. The top ten hold approximately 12% of the sample, which has about 450,000 distinct CDR3 sequences, less than 20% seen once. Material for sequencing was naive T cells sorted from blood. Receptors were obtained from a man aged 45-65 years in good health.

For this clonotype: The germline gene is not matched at one end of the junction; a read error may be the cause. The V gene is TRBV6-4, the J gene TRBJ1-3, with 8 bases aligning to TRBD1. Germline loops: CDR1 MRHNA, CDR2 SNTAGT. This CDR3 has 19 amino acids. The DNA for the CDR3 is TGTGCCAGCAGTGACTCGGGCAGGGGGCGTCCCGTCTCTGGAAACACCATATATTTC. It translates to CASSDSGRGRPVSGNTIYF.

The CDR3 nucleotides read TGTGCCAGCAGTTCCTATCGCGGTGAAGGGGACAGGGATACGCAGTATTTT. It codes for CASSSYRGEGDRDTQYF. The chain uses TRBV12-3 or TRBV12-4 and TRBJ2-3; 8 bases fit TRBD1. With V trimmed by 4 bases and J by 6 bases, 15 bases remained unmatched. CDR3 length: 17 amino acids.

The V call is TRBV4-2, the J call TRBJ2-1, with TRBD2 matching 9 bases. Germline CDR1 LGHNA, CDR2 YNFKEQ. V lost 3 bases to trimming and J lost 4 bases; unmatched junction nucleotides: 7. This CDR3 is 16 amino acids long. DNA for the CDR3: TGTGCCAGCAGCCAGGTGACTAGCGGAACTTACAATGAGCAGTTCTTC. Amino acid sequence: CASSQVTSGTYNEQFF.

This clonotype showed up just a few times. V is TRBV27 and J is TRBJ1-2; 8 bases match TRBD1. This CDR3 is 14 amino acids long. CDR1 and CDR2 from the germline V gene are MNHEY and SMNVEV (reference sequence). The V segment lost 5 bases and the J segment 3 bases; nucleotides outside the gene matches: 5. The CDR3 protein is CASSTRGQDYGYTF. In DNA, the CDR3 is TGTGCCAGCAGTACGCGGGGACAGGACTATGGCTACACCTTC.

This clonotype was counted a few times. The rearrangement uses TRBV24-1 and TRBJ2-2, with a tentative D call TRBD2 (5 bases). Germline V gene data show CDR1 as KGHDR and CDR2 as SFDVKD. V was shortened by 2 bases and J by 6 bases, with 18 bases between the two germline ends. The CDR3 spans 17 residues. The CDR3 DNA is TGTGCCACCAGTGATTCCTCGGCCGTAAAGAGGGCCGGGGAGCTGTTTTTT. Translating gives CATSDSSAVKRAGELFF.

This clonotype was detected a few times. The J gene is TRBJ2-7, the V gene TRBV10-3; 10 nucleotides align to TRBD1. The germline CDR1 and CDR2 sequences are ENHRY and SYGVKD. V lost 0 bases and J lost 5; bases outside the gene matches: 1. This CDR3 spans 14 amino acids. The CDR3 region has the DNA TGTGCCATCAGTGAGTCGGACAGGGGGAACGAGCAGTACTTC. Protein sequence: CAISESDRGNEQYF.

The V gene is TRBV9, the J gene TRBJ2-7, with 8 nucleotides matching TRBD1. The CDR3 runs 14 residues. CDR1 and CDR2 from the germline V gene are SGDLS and YYNGEE. The ends lost 5 bases at V and 5 bases at J; junction bases unmatched: 9. The CDR3 sequence is CASRPSDRVNEQYF. CDR3 coding DNA: TGTGCCAGCAGACCGTCGGACAGGGTCAACGAGCAGTACTTC.

The chain uses TRBV28 and TRBJ2-5, with 9 positions matching TRBD2. Germline loops: CDR1 MDHEN, CDR2 SYDVKM. This CDR3 has 17 residues. V shed 1 base and J 3 bases; nucleotides not matched to a gene: 9. The CDR3 protein is CASSLSFTRLAEETQYF. In nucleotides, the CDR3 is TGTGCCAGCAGTTTATCCTTTACAAGACTAGCGGAAGAGACCCAGTACTTC.

About this clonotype itself: Its ends do not fully match the called genes, so a read error is possible. This chain connects TRBV6-2 or TRBV6-3 to TRBJ2-5; 9 bases are shared with TRBD1. The CDR3 is made up of 16 amino acids. Germline V gene lookup returns CDR1 MNHEY and CDR2 SVGEGT. CDR3 in amino acids: CASSHFNRGLGETRYF. CDR3 nucleotide sequence: TGTGCCAGCAGCCACTTTAACAGGGGGCTGGGCGAGACCCGGTACTTC.

This clonotype showed up just a few times. The rearrangement uses TRBV3-1 and TRBJ2-1; TRBD2 agrees at 11 bases. The V gene's germline CDR1 is LGHDT and CDR2 YNNKEL (reference sequence). The V gene end was trimmed by 9 bases and the J gene end by 6 bases; junction bases not matched to a gene: 13. The CDR3 runs 16 residues. CDR3 residues: CASGTSGSMGSNEQFF. CDR3 nucleotides: TGTGCCAGTGGTACTAGCGGGAGTATGGGCTCCAATGAGCAGTTCTTC.

The chain recombines TRBV7-2 with TRBJ2-1; no definite D call. This CDR3 is built from 15 residues. CDR1 is SGHTA and CDR2 is FQGNSA in the germline V gene. V lost 1 base, J lost 1 base, and 8 bases lay in between. DNA of the CDR3: TGTGCCAGCAGCTTAGACTCCAGGTCCTACAATGAGCAGTTCTTC. The encoded protein is CASSLDSRSYNEQFF. Based on the CDR3 plus reference TRBV7-2 and TRBJ2-1, the full variable domain is GAGVSQSPSNKVTEKGKDVELRCDPISGHTALYWYRQSLGQGLEFLIYFQGNSAPDKSGLPSDRFSAERTGGSVSTLTIQRTQQEDSAVYLCASSLDSRSYNEQFFGPGTRLTVL.

This clonotype has a handful of counts. The chain has TRBV12-3 or TRBV12-4 and TRBJ2-3; D possibly corresponds to TRBD2 (6 bases). CDR3 length: 15 residues. Trimming took off 6 bases at V and 2 bases at J, with 15 bases between the two ends. CDR3 loop: CASSLTSPITDTQYF. The DNA of the CDR3 is TGTGCCAGCAGCCTTACTAGCCCGATCACAGATACGCAGTATTTT.

This clonotype was counted ten times or more. The rearrangement links TRBV5-5 to TRBJ2-5; D assignment may be TRBD1 or TRBD2 (5 bases each). Trimming cost V 0 bases and J 2 bases, with 11 bases left between them. CDR1 is SGHKS, CDR2 YYEKEE, per germline (reference sequence). The CDR3 loop spans 15 amino acids. The CDR3 DNA reads TGTGCCAGCAGCTTGGGGGGGACCATTCAAGAGACCCAGTACTTC. Translation: CASSLGGTIQETQYF.

The V and J genes are TRBV12-3 or TRBV12-4 and TRBJ1-2, with D maybe TRBD1 (6 bases). The CDR3 has 16 residues. The V gene lost 6 bases and the J gene lost 3 bases, with 20 bases spanning the gap. The CDR3: CASSKFRVQGYYGYTF. Written as DNA, the CDR3 is TGTGCCAGCAGCAAATTTAGGGTACAGGGATACTATGGCTACACCTTC.

V usage is TRBV5-1 and J usage is TRBJ2-2, with unresolved D. Germline assignment: CDR1 SGHRS and CDR2 YFSETQ. The CDR3 runs to 15 residues. V gave up 0 bases and J gave up 6 bases, with 12 bases separating them. The CDR3 DNA is TGCGCCAGCAGCTTGGGGTCCGGATATTCCGGGGAGCTGTTTTTT. It translates to CASSLGSGYSGELFF.

As to this clonotype: This could be a read error, since a much larger clone is one nucleotide away. The gene calls are TRBV10-3 and TRBJ2-3; TRBD1 agrees at 7 bases. Germline CDR1 ENHRY, CDR2 SYGVKD. The CDR3 is made up of 14 amino acids. The CDR3 coding sequence is TGTGCCTTCAGCCGGACAGGCGGCACAGATACGCAGTATTTT. This translates into CAFSRTGGTDTQYF.

This clonotype was picked up many times. The chain uses TRBV29-1 and TRBJ2-5, with TRBD2 matching over 9 bases. CDR3 length equals 13 residues. Germline loops: CDR1 SQVTM, CDR2 ANQGSEA. J lost 3 bases, V lost 4 bases, and 3 bases had no gene match. CDR3 sequence: CSVAASGKETQYF. The CDR3 DNA is TGCAGCGTTGCGGCTAGCGGGAAAGAGACCCAGTACTTC.

This clonotype was seen a handful of times. V usage is TRBV9 and J usage is TRBJ2-7; D might be TRBD2 (6 bases). Deletions cut 9 bases from V and 7 bases from J, with 20 bases between. Looked up from germline, CDR1 is SGDLS and CDR2 is YYNGEE. CDR3 length: 13 residues. The CDR3 region has the DNA TGTGCCACCTCAAGACGGGAGATTGGGGAGCAGTACTTC. This gives the protein CATSRREIGEQYF.

In its sample, this clonotype was seen many times. The CDR3 region is CATSRDREGIGGAFF. Written as DNA, the CDR3 is TGTGCCACCAGCAGAGATAGGGAAGGGATCGGGGGAGCTTTCTTT. This chain joins TRBV15 and TRBJ1-1; D is perhaps TRBD1 (5 bases). CDR1 is LNHNV, CDR2 YYDKDF, per germline (reference sequence). This CDR3 contains 15 residues. V was clipped by 0 bases and J by 10 bases, with 18 bases between them.

This clonotype was detected only a few times. The rearrangement joins TRBV7-9 to TRBJ2-2; D call uncertain. The germline CDR1 and CDR2 sequences are SEHNR and FQNEAQ (reference sequence). V lost 1 base, J lost 4 bases, and 10 bases lay in between. The length of the CDR3 is 15 residues. The CDR3 DNA reads as TGTGCCAGCAGCTTAGAGGCCCTTCTCACCGGGGAGCTGTTTTTT. Its translation: CASSLEALLTGELFF.

The J gene is TRBJ1-3, the V gene TRBV10-3; D is ambiguous. The germline V and J ends were trimmed by 10 bases and 1 base, with 11 bases remaining between them. This CDR3 has 13 amino acids. The germline CDR1 and CDR2 sequences are ENHRY and SYGVKD. This chain's CDR3 is CATTRESGNTIYF. The CDR3 bases are TGTGCCACTACAAGGGAATCTGGAAACACCATATATTTT.

This clonotype was found a few times. The V and J genes are TRBV20-1 and TRBJ1-2; 7 nucleotides match TRBD1. V shed 4 bases, J shed 0 bases, and the junction held 2 bases outside the gene matches. The CDR3 spans 13 residues. The germline CDR1 and CDR2 sequences are DFQATT and SNEGSKA (reference sequence). CDR3 loop: CSATGTANYGYTF. CDR3 sequence (DNA): TGCAGTGCTACCGGGACAGCTAACTATGGCTACACCTTC.

This clonotype was counted many times. The chain is built from TRBV28 and TRBJ1-3, with D unclear. Germline lookup yields CDR1 MDHEN and CDR2 SYDVKM. The CDR3 has 13 residues. Trimming took off 3 bases at V and 5 bases at J, with 8 bases between the two ends. The CDR3 here is CASSLGVRNTIYF. CDR3 in DNA: TGTGCCAGCAGTTTGGGAGTGAGAAACACCATATATTTT.

Concerning this clonotype itself: A clone one base away is much larger, so this may be a read error. The rearrangement links TRBV7-9 to TRBJ2-5; 10 bases fit TRBD2. The CDR3 totals 13 residues. Germline V CDR1 and CDR2: SEHNR, FQNEAQ (reference sequence). CDR3 loop: CACSGGSQENQYF. The CDR3 DNA reads TGTGCCTGTAGCGGGGGGTCCCAAGAGAACCAGTACTTC.

The CDR3 DNA follows: TGCAGTGCTAGAGAGTGGCAGAGGGTCCAAGAGACCCAGTACTTC. Its protein product is CSAREWQRVQETQYF. The rearrangement links TRBV20-1 to TRBJ2-5, with D maybe TRBD2 (5 bases). V was trimmed by 0 bases and J by 1 base, leaving 12 bases between them. The CDR3 consists of 15 residues. Germline CDR1 and CDR2: DFQATT and SNEGSKA (reference sequence).

This clonotype was found a few times. The chain combines TRBV5-1 with TRBJ2-3; possibly TRBD2 for D (7 bases). The germline CDR1 and CDR2 sequences are SGHRS and YFSETQ. CDR3 length: 19 residues. V was trimmed by 4 bases and J by 3 bases, leaving 27 bases between them. The CDR3 sequence: CASSRVGAPAGAVTDTQYF. Here the CDR3 DNA reads TGCGCCAGCAGCCGGGTGGGGGCGCCCGCGGGAGCGGTGACAGATACGCAGTATTTT.

This clonotype occurred a few times. The rearrangement joins TRBV7-9 to TRBJ1-5; 9 bases are a match to TRBD1. Germline V lookup: CDR1 SEHNR, CDR2 FQNEAQ (reference sequence). CDR3 length: 14 residues. V lost 5 bases, J lost 6 bases, and 5 bases stayed unmatched. In DNA form, the CDR3 reads TGTGCCAGCAGCGTACAGGGGGCGCGTCAGCCCCAGCATTTT. It is translated as CASSVQGARQPQHF. The full variable domain, rest sourced from reference TRBV7-9 and TRBJ1-5, is DTGVSQNPRHKITKRGQNVTFRCDPISEHNRLYWYRQTLGQGPEFLTYFQNEAQLEKSRLLSDRFSAERPKGSFSTLEIQRTEQGDSAMYLCASSVQGARQPQHFGDGTRLSIL.

This chain links TRBV27 with TRBJ2-2, with a weak D call TRBD2 (6 bases). The CDR3 is 14 residues long. Between the trimmed V and J ends, which lost 3 bases and 4 bases, there was a span of 9 bases. Germline lookup yields CDR1 MNHEY and CDR2 SMNVEV (reference sequence). CDR3 loop: CASSFLTSTGELFF. DNA of the CDR3: TGTGCCAGCAGTTTCCTGACTAGCACCGGGGAGCTGTTTTTT.

V usage is TRBV5-5 and J usage is TRBJ2-2; D perhaps matches TRBD2 (5 bases). The CDR3 runs to 14 residues. Germline CDR1 is SGHKS and CDR2 is YYEKEE (reference sequence). V lost 2 bases, J lost 4 bases, and 9 bases lay in between. The CDR3 loop is CASSFAAGTGELFF. The DNA for the CDR3 is TGTGCCAGCAGCTTCGCCGCGGGCACCGGGGAGCTGTTTTTT.

This chain uses TRBV7-9 with TRBJ2-7; 9 nucleotides agree with TRBD1. Germline CDR1 is SEHNR and CDR2 is FQNEAQ (reference sequence). The V and J ends lost 5 bases and 4 bases, in that order; junction bases with no gene match: 12. This CDR3 contains 16 residues. This CDR3 reads CASSPASGDRAYEQYF. CDR3 nucleotide sequence: TGTGCCAGCAGCCCAGCCTCGGGGGACAGGGCATACGAGCAGTACTTC.